The 18 T cell receptor beta chains below all came from one sample that was sequenced in a study of cytomegalovirus exposure and HLA in healthy donors. PCR primers comprised 60 Vbeta and 13 Jbeta primers. Profiled with immunoSEQ multiplex PCR; TCRdb holds only in-frame clones, not every one. The sample shows over 100,000 clones, approximately 73% of them seen only once. The specimen was PBMCs. These TCRs come from a man in his forties in good health and CMV-seronegative.

This clone was detected only once. V usage is TRBV4-2 and J usage is TRBJ1-2; 9 bases agree with TRBD1. The trim removed 1 base at V and 3 bases at J, leaving 0 bases unmatched. The CDR3 length is 14 residues. Germline V gene data show CDR1 as LGHNA and CDR2 as YNFKEQ. This chain's CDR3 is CASSQGTGDYGYTF. In DNA form, the CDR3 reads TGTGCCAGCAGCCAAGGGACAGGGGACTATGGCTACACCTTC.

The chain has TRBV29-1 and TRBJ1-1, with 7 bases lining up with TRBD1. Losses at the gene ends were 7 bases for V and 5 bases for J; bases not matched to a gene: 13. The CDR3 is 14 residues long. Germline CDR1 is SQVTM and CDR2 is ANQGSEA. The CDR3 DNA follows: TGCAGCGCCCCGGGAGACAGGGTTGCGACTGAAGCTTTCTTT. This encodes CSAPGDRVATEAFF.

This clone was observed a handful of times. This chain links TRBV9 with TRBJ1-6, with D perhaps matching TRBD1 (5 bases). CDR3 size: 16 residues. The germline V gene has CDR1 SGDLS and CDR2 YYNGEE. The germline V and J ends were trimmed by 0 bases and 7 bases, with 14 bases remaining between them. The CDR3 nucleotides are TGTGCCAGCAGCGTAGGTCCCGGGACTGAGAATTCACCCCTCCACTTT. The encoded protein is CASSVGPGTENSPLHF.

The chain is built from TRBV6-5 and TRBJ2-7; D possibly corresponds to TRBD2 (6 bases). This CDR3 is built from 15 residues. The V and J ends lost 0 bases and 3 bases respectively, with 12 bases between them. Germline V gives CDR1 MNHEY, CDR2 SVGAGI. CDR3 residues: CASSYSHAGIYEQYF. The CDR3 DNA is TGTGCCAGCAGTTACTCGCACGCGGGGATCTACGAGCAGTACTTC.

This chain links TRBV6-5 with TRBJ1-1; D unclear. CDR1 and CDR2 from the germline V gene are MNHEY and SVGAGI. The V and J ends lost 5 bases and 4 bases respectively, with 8 bases between them. The CDR3 length is 12 residues. CDR3 region: CASSASGTEAFF. The CDR3 DNA reads TGTGCCAGCAGTGCCTCGGGCACTGAAGCTTTCTTT.

The gene calls are TRBV7-2 and TRBJ1-4, with D uncertain. Looked up from germline, CDR1 is SGHTA and CDR2 is FQGNSA. Trimming pared 1 base from V and 6 bases from J, leaving 15 bases between. The CDR3 spans 16 residues. CDR3 nucleotide sequence: TGTGCCAGCAGCTTAGGGTGGGCCAAGCAATATGAAAAACTGTTTTTT. It encodes CASSLGWAKQYEKLFF.

This clone was seen only once. This sequence joins TRBV29-1 and TRBJ2-2; the D is unclear. Germline V gene sequence: CDR1 SQVTM, CDR2 ANQGSEA. There are 13 residues in the CDR3. Trimming removed 3 bases at V and 2 bases at J, with 7 bases between. CDR3 sequence reads: CSVEVANTGELFF. The CDR3 bases are TGCAGCGTTGAGGTAGCCAACACCGGGGAGCTGTTTTTT.

V usage is TRBV5-6 and J usage is TRBJ1-2; D possibly corresponds to TRBD1 (6 bases). The CDR3 is made up of 15 amino acids. Germline CDR1 reads SGHDT; CDR2 reads YYEEEE. V shed 5 bases and J shed 2 bases, with 16 bases lying between them. This CDR3 reads CASRETGLMNYGYTF. The CDR3 DNA is TGTGCCAGCAGAGAAACAGGGTTAATGAACTATGGCTACACCTTC.

The chain links TRBV7-2 to TRBJ1-1; D might be TRBD1 (6 bases). The V end was cut by 1 base, the J end by 4 bases, with 13 bases between. The CDR3 runs to 15 residues. Germline CDR1 SGHTA, CDR2 FQGNSA. CDR3 sequence reads: CASSLGGGGATEAFF. The CDR3 region has the DNA TGTGCCAGCAGCTTAGGGGGTGGGGGGGCCACTGAAGCTTTCTTT. The full variable domain, in which reference TRBV7-2 and TRBJ1-1 provide the parts outside the CDR3, is GAGVSQSPSNKVTEKGKDVELRCDPISGHTALYWYRQSLGQGLEFLIYFQGNSAPDKSGLPSDRFSAERTGGSVSTLTIQRTQQEDSAVYLCASSLGGGGATEAFFGQGTRLTVV.

The rearrangement links TRBV4-2 to TRBJ2-5, with a possible D match to TRBD1 (7 bases). The CDR3 loop spans 15 amino acids. Germline CDR1 LGHNA, CDR2 YNFKEQ. Trimming took 0 bases from V and 3 from J, leaving 11 bases between them. The CDR3 nucleotides are TGTGCCAGCAGCCAAGATCAGGGGGGAGAAGAGACCCAGTACTTC. It codes for CASSQDQGGEETQYF.

The genes are TRBV11-2 and TRBJ2-7, with a weak D call TRBD1 (5 bases). The CDR3 covers 15 residues. Germline loops: CDR1 SGHAT, CDR2 FQNNGV. V was pared by 0 bases and J by 5 bases, with 14 bases between. The CDR3 coding sequence is TGTGCCAGCAGCTTAGATAGGTCGCAGGGCAACGAGCAGTACTTC. Protein sequence: CASSLDRSQGNEQYF.

As to this clone: One end of the junction is discordant with germline, which a read error may explain. The chain couples TRBV6-5 to TRBJ1-2, with D uncertain. Germline V gives CDR1 MNHEY, CDR2 SVGAGI. The CDR3 runs 13 residues. CDR3 DNA: TGTGCCAGCAGTTACTCCACGGGGTATGGCTACCCCTTC. Translation gives CASSYSTGYGYPF.

This chain uses TRBV7-2 with TRBJ1-1, with D tentatively TRBD1 (6 bases). CDR1 SGHTA and CDR2 FQGNSA come from the germline V gene. The CDR3 has 14 amino acids. V was clipped by 4 bases and J by 4 bases, with 13 bases between them. CDR3 protein: CASSSAGVRTEAFF. The CDR3 coding sequence is TGTGCCAGCAGCTCAGCAGGGGTTCGCACTGAAGCTTTCTTT.

Regarding this clone: Other nucleotide sequences in the sample specify the same CDR3. This chain uses TRBV27 with TRBJ1-2, with D hard to call. Trimming took off 2 bases at V and 1 base at J, with 8 bases between the two ends. Germline V gives CDR1 MNHEY, CDR2 SMNVEV (reference sequence). The CDR3 has 14 residues. CDR3 protein: CASSLRGSNYGYTF. The DNA for the CDR3 is TGTGCCAGCAGTTTACGCGGCAGTAACTATGGCTACACCTTC.

The chain has TRBV5-6 and TRBJ1-2, with a weak D call TRBD1 (5 bases). The CDR3 is 12 amino acids. Germline-derived CDR1 and CDR2 are SGHDT and YYEEEE. The V and J ends lost 3 bases and 7 bases respectively, with 10 bases between them. As DNA, the CDR3 is TGTGCCAGCAGCTCCAGGGTTGGTGGCTACACCTTC. Its translation is CASSSRVGGYTF.

The rearrangement joins TRBV9 to TRBJ2-7; D possibly corresponds to TRBD2 (6 bases). Trimming took off 3 bases at V and 1 base at J, with 14 bases between the two ends. The CDR3 totals 15 residues. Per germline, CDR1 SGDLS and CDR2 YYNGEE. The CDR3 coding sequence is TGTGCCAGCAGCGGCAGCCCCGGGAGTTCCTACGAGCAGTACTTC. Translating gives CASSGSPGSSYEQYF.

This clone was observed a handful of times. CDR3 nucleotides: TGCGCCAGCAGCTTGGATGGGGCAGGCACCGGGGAGCTGTTTTTT. This gives the protein CASSLDGAGTGELFF. The rearrangement uses TRBV5-1 and TRBJ2-2; TRBD1 is a possible D gene (5 bases). Trimming left V 0 bases short and J 4 bases short, with 10 bases between. The CDR3 totals 15 residues. Germline CDR1 SGHRS, CDR2 YFSETQ. Based on the CDR3 plus reference TRBV5-1 and TRBJ2-2, the full variable domain is KAGVTQTPRYLIKTRGQQVTLSCSPISGHRSVSWYQQTPGQGLQFLFEYFSETQRNKGNFPGRFSGRQFSNSRSEMNVSTLELGDSALYLCASSLDGAGTGELFFGEGSRLTVL.

The chain is built from TRBV21-1 and TRBJ1-4; TRBD1 is the table's D call, not checked against the DNA. TRBV21-1 is termed a pseudogene. The CDR3 contains 12 residues. The CDR3 is CASNRGGEKLFF. In DNA form, the CDR3 reads TGTGCCAGCAACAGGGGCGGAGAAAAACTGTTTTTT.